This T cell receptor (beta chain) is from a study of cytomegalovirus exposure and HLA in healthy donors. Study-wide context: Among around 180 million T cells, an earlier analysis found about 100 million unique TCR beta sequences. Points from the study as a whole: An ancestry cluster, one associated with Asian ancestry, reportedly showed fewer N-insertions than the approximately 660-donor mean in a later analysis.

CDR1 LNHDA and CDR2 SQIVND come from the germline V gene (reference sequence). The V end was cut by 6 bases, the J end by 4 bases, with 11 bases between. This CDR3 spans 13 amino acids. For this clone: Its target is unknown.

Primers for the PCR totalled 60 Vbeta and 13 Jbeta. Measured with immunoSEQ multiplex PCR; TCRdb has only the in-frame clones, and not every one. The repertoire has some 150,000 clones, approximately 80% of them found once; the top ten carry about 4.3%. The J gene is TRBJ2-3, the V gene TRBV19; D is undetermined. The TCR sequence derives from a woman between 35 and 50 years old in good health and CMV-seropositive. The source material was PBMCs. The CDR3, as DNA: TGTGCCAGTAGCCCCAGTGGTGCAGATACGCAGTATTTT. It encodes CASSPSGADTQYF.